Each of the 9 T cell receptor beta chains below was sequenced from the same sample in a study of cytomegalovirus exposure and HLA in healthy donors. Researchers ran the PCR with 60 Vbeta and 13 Jbeta primers. Libraries were prepared by immunoSEQ multiplex PCR; TCRdb keeps only in-frame clonotypes and omits some of them. The profile covers about 100,000 clones, with 76% appearing a single time and about 4.3% taken by the ten largest. The sample was PBMCs. The source of these receptors is a man aged 35 to 55 in good health and CMV-seronegative.

The chain combines TRBV10-1 with TRBJ2-7; TRBD2 aligns across 11 bases. The CDR3 runs 15 residues. CDR1 WNHNN and CDR2 SYGVQD come from the germline V gene (reference sequence). Trimming cost V 3 bases and J 6 bases; bases outside gene matches: 7. CDR3 bases: TGCGCCAGCAGTGACTCCGACGGACTAGCGGGCGAGCAGTACGTC. It yields the protein CASSDSDGLAGEQYV.

In nucleotides, the CDR3 is TGTGCCAGCAAAGTAGACAGGGAGAGAGAGACCCAGTACTTC. Encoded protein: CASKVDRERETQYF. This chain links TRBV2 with TRBJ2-5; 7 positions match TRBD1. There are 14 residues in the CDR3. J gave up 4 bases and V 7 bases, and 9 bases lay outside the gene matches. Germline V gene data show CDR1 as SNHLY and CDR2 as FYNNEI.

V and J are TRBV5-1 and TRBJ2-3; 14 nucleotides agree with TRBD2. V gave up 1 base and J gave up 12 bases; unmatched junction bases: 13. The germline CDR1 and CDR2 sequences are SGHRS and YFSETQ. This CDR3 is built from 17 residues. The CDR3 protein is CASSLNIGTSGGPSQYF. Here the CDR3 DNA reads TGCGCCAGCAGCTTGAACATCGGGACTAGCGGGGGACCCTCCCAGTATTTT.

This clone came up a few times. V is TRBV29-1 and J is TRBJ2-7; no reliable D call. The CDR3 loop spans 11 amino acids. Per germline, CDR1 SQVTM and CDR2 ANQGSEA. Trimming took off 7 bases at V and 1 base at J, with 8 bases between the two ends. As DNA, the CDR3 is TGCAGCGGCCGAGTATCCTACGAGCAGTACTTC. Residues: CSGRVSYEQYF.

The chain carries TRBV6-5 and TRBJ1-2, with a possible D match to TRBD1 (5 bases). V was pared by 6 bases and J by 8 bases, with 13 bases between. There are 12 residues in the CDR3. Germline CDR1 reads MNHEY; CDR2 reads SVGAGI. The CDR3 spells CASSQRGDGYTF. The CDR3 DNA follows: TGTGCCAGCAGCCAAAGGGGCGACGGCTACACCTTC.

This rearrangement joins TRBV5-5 to TRBJ2-7; a weak D match, TRBD1 (6 bases). Germline V gives CDR1 SGHKS, CDR2 YYEKEE (reference sequence). This CDR3 is built from 15 residues. V dropped 1 base and J dropped 2 bases, with 13 bases sitting between them. The CDR3 DNA reads TGTGCCAGCAGCTTGCTGACAGGTAGCACCTACGAGCAGTACGTC. It specifies CASSLLTGSTYEQYV.

The chain uses TRBV21-1 and TRBJ2-3; the DNA was not compared with TRBD1, the D call given in the table. TRBV21-1 is given as a pseudogene. The CDR3 sequence is 18 residues long. The CDR3: CASSKAGGGQGRADTQYF. The CDR3 DNA sequence: TGTGCCAGCAGCAAAGCGGGTGGAGGACAGGGGCGGGCAGATACGCAGTATTTT.

This clone was counted a single time. The chain carries TRBV27 and TRBJ1-2; D gene ambiguous. V was pared by 2 bases and J by 8 bases, with 18 bases between. CDR1 MNHEY and CDR2 SMNVEV come from the germline V gene (reference sequence). This CDR3 is 15 amino acids long. Here the CDR3 DNA reads TGTGCCAGCAGTTTAGGCAGGCATCCTTTTGGGGGCTACACCTTC. Amino acids: CASSLGRHPFGGYTF.

The gene calls are TRBV7-6 and TRBJ2-1; TRBD2 aligns across 9 bases. The CDR3 is made up of 20 amino acids. Germline loops: CDR1 SGHVS, CDR2 FNYEAQ. V lost 4 bases and J lost 5; bases outside the gene matches: 21. The CDR3 DNA is TGTGCCAGCAGCTCGGAATGGGACTACACGGGACTAGCTAGGGACAATGAGCAGTTCTTC. Translating gives CASSSEWDYTGLARDNEQFF.